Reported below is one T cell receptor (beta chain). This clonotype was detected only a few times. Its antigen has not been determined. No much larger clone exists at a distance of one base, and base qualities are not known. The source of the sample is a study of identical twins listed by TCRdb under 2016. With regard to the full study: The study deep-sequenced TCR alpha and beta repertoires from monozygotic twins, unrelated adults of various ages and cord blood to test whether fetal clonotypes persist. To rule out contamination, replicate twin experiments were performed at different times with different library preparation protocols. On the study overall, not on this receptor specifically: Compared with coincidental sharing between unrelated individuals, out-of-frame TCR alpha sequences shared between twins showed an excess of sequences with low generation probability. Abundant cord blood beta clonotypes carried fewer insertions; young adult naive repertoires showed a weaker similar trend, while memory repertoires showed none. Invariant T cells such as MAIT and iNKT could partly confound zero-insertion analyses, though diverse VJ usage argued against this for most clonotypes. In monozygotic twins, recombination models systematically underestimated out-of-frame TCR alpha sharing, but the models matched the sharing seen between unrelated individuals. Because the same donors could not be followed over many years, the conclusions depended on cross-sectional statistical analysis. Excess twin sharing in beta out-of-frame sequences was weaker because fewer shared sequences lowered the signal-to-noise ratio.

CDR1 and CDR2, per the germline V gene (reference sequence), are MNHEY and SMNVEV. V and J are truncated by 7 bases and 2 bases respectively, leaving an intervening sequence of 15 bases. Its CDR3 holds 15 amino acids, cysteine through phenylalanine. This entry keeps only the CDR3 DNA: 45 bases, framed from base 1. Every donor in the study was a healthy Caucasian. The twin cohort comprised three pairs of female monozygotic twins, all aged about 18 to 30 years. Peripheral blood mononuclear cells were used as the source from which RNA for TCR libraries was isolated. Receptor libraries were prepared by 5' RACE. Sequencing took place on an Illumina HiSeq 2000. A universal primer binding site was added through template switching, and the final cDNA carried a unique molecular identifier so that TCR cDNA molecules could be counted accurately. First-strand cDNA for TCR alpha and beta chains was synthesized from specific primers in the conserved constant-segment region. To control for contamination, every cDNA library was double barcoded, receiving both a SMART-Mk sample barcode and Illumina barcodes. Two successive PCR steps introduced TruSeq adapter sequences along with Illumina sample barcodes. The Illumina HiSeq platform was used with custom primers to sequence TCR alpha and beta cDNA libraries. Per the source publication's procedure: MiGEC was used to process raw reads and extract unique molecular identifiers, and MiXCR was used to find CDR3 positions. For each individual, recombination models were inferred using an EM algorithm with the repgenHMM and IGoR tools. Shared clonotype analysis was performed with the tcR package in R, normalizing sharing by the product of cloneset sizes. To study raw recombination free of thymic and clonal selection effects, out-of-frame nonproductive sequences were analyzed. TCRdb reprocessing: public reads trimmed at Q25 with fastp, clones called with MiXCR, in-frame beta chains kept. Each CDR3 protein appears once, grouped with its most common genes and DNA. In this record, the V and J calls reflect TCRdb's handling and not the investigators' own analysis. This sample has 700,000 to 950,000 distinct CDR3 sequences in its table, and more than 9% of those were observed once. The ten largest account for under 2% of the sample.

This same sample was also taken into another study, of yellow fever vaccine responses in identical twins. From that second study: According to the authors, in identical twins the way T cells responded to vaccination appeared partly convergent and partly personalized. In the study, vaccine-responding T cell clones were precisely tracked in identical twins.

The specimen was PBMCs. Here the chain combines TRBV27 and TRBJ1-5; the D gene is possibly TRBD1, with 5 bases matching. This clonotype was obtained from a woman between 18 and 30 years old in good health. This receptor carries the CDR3 CASTSGGGGNQPQHF. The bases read TGTGCCAGCACCTCGGGGGGGGGAGGCAATCAGCCCCAGCATTTT.